The 29 T cell receptor beta chains in this list originate from one sample, sequenced in a study of metastatic and nonmetastatic thyroid tumors. TCRdb reprocessed the PCR reads using MiXCR. This table holds 15,000 to 20,000 clones, 28% found once. All patients were treatment-naive before thyroid surgery. Sequencing input: tumor tissue. All receptors derive from a female donor with papillary thyroid cancer or a benign thyroid nodule (not recorded which). Some clones in this sample may be carry-over from other donors' samples.

The chain combines TRBV27 with TRBJ2-5, with 12 bases identical to TRBD2. There are 18 residues in the CDR3. The V gene end was trimmed by 4 bases and the J gene end by 1 base; junction bases not matched to a gene: 10. Germline-derived CDR1 and CDR2 are MNHEY and SMNVEV (reference sequence). The CDR3 is CASSSGLAGGPGQETQYF. Here the CDR3 DNA reads TGTGCCAGCAGTTCCGGGCTAGCGGGAGGGCCTGGCCAAGAGACCCAGTACTTC.

This clone has only a few counts. This clone may be a read error of a much larger clone one base away. The chain combines TRBV4-3 with TRBJ1-1; 10 positions agree with TRBD1. Germline CDR1 reads LGHNA; CDR2 reads YSLEER. The CDR3 is made up of 15 amino acids. CDR3 nucleotides: TGCGCCAACAGCGTTGACAGGGGGCGGGGCACTGAAGCTTTCTTT. This codes for CANSVDRGRGTEAFF.

As to this clone: Distinct nucleotide sequences in the sample also encode this CDR3. V is TRBV5-1 and J is TRBJ2-1; the D is unclear. V was cut by 0 bases and J by 6 bases, with 7 bases left in between. Germline CDR1 and CDR2: SGHRS and YFSETQ. CDR3 length: 13 amino acids. The CDR3, as DNA: TGCGCCAGCAGCTTGGGCACCAGCAATGAGCAGTTCTTC. Its translation is CASSLGTSNEQFF.

This clone is classed as medium-sized. The V gene is TRBV7-2, the J gene TRBJ1-1; possible D gene TRBD1, 6 bases. Germline CDR1 is SGHTA and CDR2 is FQGNSA. The CDR3 consists of 15 residues. Trimming removed 5 bases at V and 0 bases at J, with 13 bases between. The CDR3 nucleotides read TGTGCCAGCAGCCTTGGACAGATCCTGAACACTGAAGCTTTCTTT. Amino acid sequence: CASSLGQILNTEAFF.

This chain connects TRBV20-1 to TRBJ1-2, with a weak D call TRBD1 (5 bases). The CDR3 contains 14 residues. Germline V CDR1 and CDR2: DFQATT, SNEGSKA (reference sequence). The ends were cut back, 0 bases at V and 8 bases at J, with 16 bases in the middle. CDR3 in amino acids: CSARDQGGAEGYTF. CDR3 sequence (DNA): TGCAGTGCTAGAGATCAGGGAGGGGCGGAAGGCTACACCTTC.

The gene calls are TRBV20-1 and TRBJ2-7; possibly TRBD2 for D (6 bases). The CDR3 totals 12 residues. Germline V gene data show CDR1 as DFQATT and CDR2 as SNEGSKA (reference sequence). Trimming pared 8 bases from V and 6 bases from J, leaving 17 bases between. CDR3 in amino acids: CSSQNLEGEQYF. The CDR3 DNA sequence: TGCAGTTCTCAGAATCTGGAGGGCGAGCAGTACTTC.

Notes on this clone: One junction end disagrees with the germline gene, perhaps due to a read error. The gene calls are TRBV7-8 and TRBJ1-5, with D unresolved. Germline CDR1 SGHVS, CDR2 FQNEAQ. CDR3 length: 15 residues. This CDR3 reads CASSLVTGVNQPHHF. CDR3 nucleotides: TGTGCCAGCAGCTTAGTAACCGGCGTCAATCAGCCCCATCATTTT.

This clone appeared many times. The J gene is TRBJ2-1, the V gene TRBV11-3, with D perhaps matching TRBD1 (6 bases). V gave up 4 bases and J gave up 7 bases, with 11 bases separating them. Looked up from germline, CDR1 is SGHNT and CDR2 is YENEEA. This CDR3 region has 13 residues. The CDR3 nucleotides are TGTGCCAGCAGCTATAATCAGGGGAATGAGCAGTTCTTC. Translated: CASSYNQGNEQFF.

This clone was seen a handful of times. A much larger clone differs by one base, so this may be a read error. The rearrangement uses TRBV5-4 and TRBJ2-7; no definite D call. Trimming stripped 2 bases from V and 7 bases from J, with 10 bases between. The CDR3 loop spans 12 amino acids. Germline CDR1 SGHNT, CDR2 YYREEE (reference sequence). CDR3 protein: CASSFAQREQYF. The CDR3 DNA sequence: TGTGCCAGCAGCTTTGCCCAACGGGAGCAGTACTTC.

The sample holds a few counts of this clone. The chain employs TRBV6-1 and TRBJ2-7; possibly TRBD1 for D (6 bases). Germline CDR1 and CDR2: MNHNS and SASEGT. Trimming stripped 6 bases from V and 0 bases from J, with 12 bases between. The CDR3 has 14 residues. DNA of the CDR3: TGTGCCAGCAGCCAGGCAGGGGTCTCCTACGAGCAGTACTTC. Protein product: CASSQAGVSYEQYF.

In this sample, this clone turned up many times. V usage is TRBV11-1 and J usage is TRBJ1-1, with D perhaps matching TRBD1 (5 bases). Trimming shortened V by 4 bases and J by 1 base, and 16 bases separated the two germline ends. Germline CDR1 reads SGHAT; CDR2 reads FQDESV (reference sequence). There are 16 residues in the CDR3. In DNA form, the CDR3 reads TGTGCCAGCAGCTCCGCCTCCCTCAGGGAGAACACTGAAGCTTTCTTT. Protein: CASSSASLRENTEAFF.

Remarks on this clone: One end of the junction is discordant with germline, which a read error may explain. The chain links TRBV20-1 to TRBJ2-3; TRBD2 aligns across 13 bases. The germline V gene has CDR1 DFQATT and CDR2 SNEGSKA (reference sequence). The CDR3 contains 16 residues. CDR3: CSAPPRTSGSTNTQYF. In DNA form, the CDR3 reads TGCAGTGCCCCCCCGCGGACTAGCGGGAGCACAAATACGCAGTATTTT.

This clone is medium-sized (0.01 to 0.1%). The rearrangement joins TRBV28 to TRBJ2-7; D call uncertain. Looked up from germline, CDR1 is MDHEN and CDR2 is SYDVKM. The CDR3 is 13 residues long. V was trimmed by 2 bases and J by 3 bases, leaving 8 bases between them. CDR3 coding DNA: TGTGCCAGCAGTTTACGTCCGGACTACGAGCAGTACTTC. Its translation is CASSLRPDYEQYF.

This clone was seen repeatedly, ten times or more. Other DNA variants within this sample encode the same CDR3. V usage is TRBV5-4 and J usage is TRBJ1-2; D may be TRBD1 (5 bases). The V gene's germline CDR1 is SGHNT and CDR2 YYREEE (reference sequence). Trimming cost V 5 bases and J 3 bases, with 14 bases left between them. This CDR3 contains 14 residues. CDR3 sequence: CASSSLGADYGYTF. CDR3 in DNA: TGTGCCAGCAGTTCACTCGGGGCGGACTATGGCTACACCTTC.

This clone was observed a few times. J is TRBJ2-7 and V is TRBV6-2 or TRBV6-3, with no clear D. Germline CDR1 reads MNHEY; CDR2 reads SVGEGT. Trimming removed 2 bases at V and 5 bases at J, with 10 bases between. The CDR3 is 13 residues long. The CDR3 loop reads CASSYTRHHEQYF. The CDR3 region has the DNA TGTGCCAGCAGTTACACCAGGCACCACGAGCAGTACTTC.

Details on this clone: Relative to the germline gene, one junction end is altered; a read error may explain this. The J gene is TRBJ2-6, the V gene TRBV6-6; tentative D call: TRBD1 (5 bases). CDR1 and CDR2 from the germline V gene are MNHNY and SVGAGI (reference sequence). The CDR3 contains 15 residues. CDR3 residues: CASSYSTSGANFLTF. CDR3 coding DNA: TGTGCCAGCAGTTACTCTACCTCTGGGGCCAACTTCCTGACTTTC.

This clone has a handful of counts. V gene TRBV4-1 combines with J gene TRBJ2-3; weak D call: TRBD1 (6 bases). Germline assignment: CDR1 MGHRA and CDR2 YSYEKL. The CDR3 contains 15 residues. V was trimmed by 2 bases and J by 6 bases, leaving 15 bases between them. As DNA, the CDR3 is TGCGCCAGCAGCCAAAGACAGGCGACGGGGGATACGCAGTATTTT. This encodes CASSQRQATGDTQYF.

Comment on this clone: This sample also contains other DNA sequences that code for the same CDR3. V gene TRBV28 combines with J gene TRBJ2-7; TRBD1 matches 8 bases. Germline V gives CDR1 MDHEN, CDR2 SYDVKM. CDR3 length: 14 residues. V lost 3 bases and J lost 7; bases outside the gene matches: 8. CDR3 coding DNA: TGTGCCAGCAGTTTCGGTGGCAGGGGGCGTGAGCAGTACTTC. It encodes CASSFGGRGREQYF.

This clone was seen many times. The rearrangement uses TRBV7-9 and TRBJ2-1; D ambiguous. Trimming left V 3 bases short and J 2 bases short, with 8 bases between. In germline, CDR1 is SEHNR, CDR2 FQNEAQ (reference sequence). CDR3 length: 14 amino acids. For the CDR3, the DNA is TGTGCCAGCAGCTTTACTTGGCCCTACAATGAGCAGTTCTTC. Translated, it gives CASSFTWPYNEQFF.

Written as DNA, the CDR3 is TGTGCCAGCAGCGCACCGGGACAGGGAATGCATGGCTACACCTTC. Amino acids: CASSAPGQGMHGYTF. The V gene is TRBV11-2, the J gene TRBJ1-2, with 9 bases that match TRBD1. This CDR3 contains 15 residues. Germline loops: CDR1 SGHAT, CDR2 FQNNGV. The trim removed 5 bases at V and 6 bases at J, leaving 10 bases unmatched. Looking up the rest from reference TRBV11-2 and TRBJ1-2 gives the full variable domain: EAGVAQSPRYKIIEKRQSVAFWCNPISGHATLYWYQQILGQGPKLLIQFQNNGVVDDSQLPKDRFSAERLKGVDSTLKIQPAKLEDSAVYLCASSAPGQGMHGYTFGSGTRLTVV.

The CDR3 spells CSARPTSGKGYEQYF. CDR3 nucleotide sequence: TGCAGTGCTAGGCCGACTAGCGGGAAAGGGTACGAGCAGTACTTC. The chain employs TRBV20-1 and TRBJ2-7; 11 bases are a match to TRBD2. This CDR3 is built from 15 residues. Germline trimming cut 3 bases from V and 4 bases from J; bases unmatched to any gene: 8. Germline V CDR1 and CDR2: DFQATT, SNEGSKA (reference sequence).

The chain links TRBV20-1 to TRBJ2-1, with D possibly being TRBD2 (6 bases). The V end lost 6 bases, the J end lost 2 bases, and 23 bases lay between the germline ends. Germline V lookup: CDR1 DFQATT, CDR2 SNEGSKA (reference sequence). This CDR3 has 17 amino acids. In DNA form, the CDR3 reads TGCAGTGCCCGTAGGACTTATGGTGGGGGGACCTACAATGAGCAGTTCTTC. It codes for CSARRTYGGGTYNEQFF.

V and J are TRBV12-3 or TRBV12-4 and TRBJ1-1; D gene unclear. The CDR3 is 13 residues long. The germline V and J ends were trimmed by 4 bases and 1 base, with 7 bases remaining between them. The CDR3 DNA reads as TGTGCCAGCAGTTCACAGTGGAACACTGAAGCTTTCTTT. As protein: CASSSQWNTEAFF.

This chain joins TRBV6-1 and TRBJ2-1; a weak D match, TRBD2 (5 bases). The germline CDR1 and CDR2 sequences are MNHNS and SASEGT. V lost 4 bases and J lost 9, with 10 bases in between. This CDR3 has 12 residues. The CDR3 DNA reads TGTGCCAGCAGTGTAGGACTCCTTGAGCAGTTCTTC. It codes for CASSVGLLEQFF.

A note on this clone: The junction departs from germline at one end; a sequencing error may be responsible. This chain uses TRBV12-3 or TRBV12-4 with TRBJ1-4; 8 nucleotides match TRBD1. There are 13 residues in the CDR3. CDR3 in amino acids: CASIFGRRGQLFF. The CDR3, as DNA: TGTGCCAGCATTTTTGGTCGCAGGGGGCAACTTTTTTTT.

The chain uses TRBV30 and TRBJ2-2; 8 bases map to TRBD2. V lost 3 bases and J lost 10; bases outside the gene matches: 13. Germline V lookup: CDR1 GTSNPN, CDR2 SVGIG (reference sequence). CDR3 size: 15 residues. The CDR3 region is CAWSPGTRSAVELFF. CDR3 in DNA: TGTGCCTGGAGCCCCGGGACTAGGAGCGCCGTGGAGCTGTTTTTT. Based on the CDR3 plus reference TRBV30 and TRBJ2-2, the full variable domain is SQTIHQWPATLVQPVGSPLSLECTVEGTSNPNLYWYRQAAGRGLQLLFYSVGIGQISSEVPQNLSASRPQDRQFILSSKKLLLSDSGFYLCAWSPGTRSAVELFFGEGSRLTVL.

This clone was recorded many times. The gene calls are TRBV2 and TRBJ2-2; D is uncertain. The CDR3 is made up of 13 amino acids. Trimming took off 6 bases at V and 6 bases at J, with 11 bases between the two ends. From germline, CDR1 is SNHLY and CDR2 FYNNEI. The CDR3 DNA follows: TGTGCCAGCAGCTTGGACGAAGCCGGGGAGCTGTTTTTT. Translated, it gives CASSLDEAGELFF. The whole variable domain, filled in from reference TRBV2 and TRBJ2-2, reads EPEVTQTPSHQVTQMGQEVILRCVPISNHLYFYWYRQILGQKVEFLVSFYNNEISEKSEIFDDQFSVERPDGSNFTLKIRSTKLEDSAMYFCASSLDEAGELFFGEGSRLTVL.

This clone is judged medium-sized. V and J are TRBV9 and TRBJ2-3, with no clear D. Germline CDR1 is SGDLS and CDR2 is YYNGEE. The CDR3 length is 12 residues. Trimming cost V 2 bases and J 6 bases, with 7 bases left between them. CDR3 region: CASSVPADTQYF. Here the CDR3 DNA reads TGTGCCAGCAGCGTCCCGGCGGATACGCAGTATTTT.

This clone was recorded at least ten times. Other nucleotide sequences in the sample specify the same CDR3. The rearrangement joins TRBV9 to TRBJ2-2; no clear D gene. Trimming stripped 0 bases from V and 8 bases from J, with 5 bases between. The CDR3 loop spans 12 amino acids. Germline CDR1 is SGDLS and CDR2 is YYNGEE. CDR3 coding DNA: TGTGCCAGCAGCGTAGCTGCGGGGGAGCTGTTTTTT. Its translation is CASSVAAGELFF.